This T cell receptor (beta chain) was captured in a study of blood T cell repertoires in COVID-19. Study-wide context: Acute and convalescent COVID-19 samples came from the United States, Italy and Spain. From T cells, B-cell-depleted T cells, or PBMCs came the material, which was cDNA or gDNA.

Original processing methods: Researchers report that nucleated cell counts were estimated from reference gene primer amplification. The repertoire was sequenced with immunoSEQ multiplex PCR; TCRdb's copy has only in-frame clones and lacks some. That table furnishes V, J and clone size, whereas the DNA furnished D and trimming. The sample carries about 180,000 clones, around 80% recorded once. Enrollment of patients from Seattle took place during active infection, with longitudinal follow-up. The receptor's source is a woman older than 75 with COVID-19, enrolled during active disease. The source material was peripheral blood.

The CDR3 sequence: CASSDTNQPQHF. The CDR3 coding sequence is TGTGCCAGCAGCGACACAAATCAGCCCCAGCATTTT. The chain uses TRBV12-3 or TRBV12-4 and TRBJ1-5; D uncertain. Trimming left V 6 bases short and J 4 bases short, with 7 bases between. This CDR3 is 12 amino acids long.